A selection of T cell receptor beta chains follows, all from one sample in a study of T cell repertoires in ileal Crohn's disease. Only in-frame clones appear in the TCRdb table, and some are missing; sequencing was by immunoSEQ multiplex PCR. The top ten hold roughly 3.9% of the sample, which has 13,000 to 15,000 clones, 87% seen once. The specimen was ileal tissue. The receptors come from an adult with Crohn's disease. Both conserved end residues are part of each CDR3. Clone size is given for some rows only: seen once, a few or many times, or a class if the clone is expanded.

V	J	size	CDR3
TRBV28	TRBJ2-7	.	CASSLLTSGRSYEQYF
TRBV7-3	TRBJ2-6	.	CASSRDWSSGANVLTF
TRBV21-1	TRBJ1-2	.	CASSKRTGVEDYGYTF
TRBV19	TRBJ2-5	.	CASSLGVQGAKETQYF
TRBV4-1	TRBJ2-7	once	CASSQDRLAGRTYEQYF
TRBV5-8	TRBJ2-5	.	CASSFPGTSGGPQETQYF
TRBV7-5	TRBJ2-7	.	CVRSLELRRTSGSYEQYF
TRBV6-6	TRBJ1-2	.	CASSLTQGNYGYTF
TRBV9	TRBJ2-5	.	CASSGSGRSSETQYF
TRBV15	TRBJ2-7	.	CATSISGPTYEQYF
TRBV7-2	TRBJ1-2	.	CASSLGQSLNYGYTF
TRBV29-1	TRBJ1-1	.	CSTAGAWTEAFF
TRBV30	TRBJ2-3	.	CAWSLGLSTDTQYF
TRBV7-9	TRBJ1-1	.	CASSLGPAGNTEAFF
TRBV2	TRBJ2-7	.	CASSESGGQTYEQYF
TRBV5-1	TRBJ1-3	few	CASSRGTESGNTIYF